This T cell receptor beta chain was sequenced in a study of blood T cell repertoires in COVID-19. The overall study: Samples came from the United States, Italy and Spain, spanning acute and convalescent COVID-19.

Per the authors' pipeline: The authors estimated nucleated cell counts from reference gene primer amplification. The table came from immunoSEQ multiplex PCR; TCRdb's copy has only in-frame clones and leaves some out. V and J calls and clone size follow that table, whereas D and trimming were derived from the DNA. The sample lists around 100,000 clones, about 81% occurring once. Trimming removed 7 bases from V and 5 bases from J, with 13 bases in between. The CDR3 sequence is 13 residues long. CDR1 and CDR2 from the germline V gene are SGHRS and YFSETQ. This clonotype was obtained from a man between 70 and 80 years old with acute or convalescent COVID-19. The V call is TRBV5-1, the J call TRBJ2-1; no firm D call. What was sequenced was peripheral blood. CDR3 region: CASADTRNNEQFF. CDR3 in DNA: TGCGCCAGCGCCGACACCAGGAACAATGAGCAGTTCTTC.